The clone carrying this TCR beta chain was detected a few times. What it binds is unknown. TCRdb re-analysed the 5' RACE reads in MiXCR, keeping a single row per CDR3 protein. This sample has hundreds of thousands of distinct CDR3 sequences, with 18% found just once. Trimming left V 8 bases short and J 5 bases short, with 24 bases between. CDR3 length: 16 residues. The V gene's germline CDR1 is SNHLY and CDR2 FYNNEI. These data are taken from a study of CD8 T cells in ankylosing spondylitis. Whole-study results and caveats: Significantly higher representation of disease-linked clones was reported for matched ankylosing spondylitis synovial fluid. Characteristic, it appeared, of ankylosing spondylitis blood was a TCR beta motif of about eight highly homologous variants.

The TCR comes from a male donor with ankylosing spondylitis. This rearrangement joins TRBV2 to TRBJ1-2, with D possibly TRBD1 on 6 matching bases. Specimen: blood, either unsorted or a sorted T cell fraction (not recorded which). The CDR3 spells CASDRGTSLPSYGYTF. CDR3 nucleotides: TGTGCCAGCGATAGAGGGACATCCCTTCCCTCTTATGGCTACACCTTC.